These 9 T cell receptor beta chains share one sample of origin, sequenced in a study of cytotoxic CD8 clonotypes in ibrutinib-treated CLL listed by TCRdb under 2021. Libraries were prepared through the immunoSEQ multiplex PCR assay. Held by TCRdb, this immuneACCESS table contains in-frame sequences only and omits some clones. Under half of the omission traces to an unresolved V gene where checked; the cause of the rest is unknown. This sample has about 160,000 clones in its table, and about four fifths of those were observed once. Together, the top ten hold approximately 2% of the sample. The time point tag for this specimen amounts to: about a year on ibrutinib. The specimen comprised PBMCs, sampled after 12 months of ibrutinib treatment. Receptors originate from a human donor with chronic lymphocytic leukemia.

This clone was observed once. The gene calls are TRBV6-6 and TRBJ1-2, with D uncertain. Germline V gene sequence: CDR1 MNHNY, CDR2 SVGAGI (reference sequence). The V end was cut by 6 bases, the J end by 0 bases, with 14 bases between. The CDR3 runs 15 residues. The CDR3 here is CASSPPRGANYGYTF. DNA of the CDR3: TGTGCCAGCAGCCCCCCACGGGGAGCTAACTATGGCTACACCTTC.

This chain uses TRBV28 with TRBJ1-2; D gene uncertain. Trimming took off 5 bases at V and 0 bases at J, with 4 bases between the two ends. This CDR3 contains 12 residues. Per germline, CDR1 MDHEN and CDR2 SYDVKM. The CDR3, as DNA: TGTGCCAGCAGTAGTTCTAACTATGGCTACACCTTC. Translating gives CASSSSNYGYTF.

This clone was seen a handful of times. V usage is TRBV15 and J usage is TRBJ2-5; D may be TRBD2 (5 bases). With 1 base removed from V and 5 bases from J, the gap between germline ends came to 17 bases. This CDR3 spans 16 amino acids. CDR1 and CDR2 (germline): LNHNV, YYDKDF (reference sequence). CDR3 nucleotides: TGTGCCACCAGCAGAGCAAGAACCTTGAGGGAGGAGACCCAGTACTTC. It translates to CATSRARTLREETQYF.

CDR3 amino acids: CASTRESSYNEQFF. In DNA form, the CDR3 reads TGTGCCAGCACACGGGAAAGCTCCTACAATGAGCAGTTCTTC. The gene calls are TRBV2 and TRBJ2-1; D is perhaps TRBD2 (5 bases). Trimming shortened V by 7 bases and J by 0 bases, and 10 bases separated the two germline ends. Germline lookup yields CDR1 SNHLY and CDR2 FYNNEI. The CDR3 covers 14 residues.

This chain joins TRBV6-5 and TRBJ2-7; TRBD2 aligns across 15 bases. The CDR3 loop spans 15 amino acids. Trimming cost V 5 bases and J 6 bases; bases outside gene matches: 5. From germline, CDR1 is MNHEY and CDR2 SVGAGI. As DNA, the CDR3 is TGTGCCAGCAGTAGGTCGGGACTAGCGGGGGGCGAGCAGTACTTC. This translates into CASSRSGLAGGEQYF.

The rearrangement joins TRBV19 to TRBJ1-1; D may be TRBD1 (6 bases). Trimming took 6 bases from V and 0 from J, leaving 11 bases between them. This CDR3 spans 14 amino acids. Germline CDR1 is LNHDA and CDR2 is SQIVND (reference sequence). The CDR3 sequence is CASRSQGMNTEAFF. The CDR3 DNA reads TGTGCCAGTAGGTCTCAGGGGATGAACACTGAAGCTTTCTTT. Supplemented by reference TRBV19 and TRBJ1-1, the full variable domain reads DGGITQSPKYLFRKEGQNVTLSCEQNLNHDAMYWYRQDPGQGLRLIYYSQIVNDFQKGDIAEGYSVSREKKESFPLTVTSAQKNPTAFYLCASRSQGMNTEAFFGQGTRLTVV.

This clone was picked up a small number of times. The chain carries TRBV5-1 and TRBJ2-2; TRBD2 aligns across 9 bases. In germline, CDR1 is SGHRS, CDR2 YFSETQ. The CDR3 extends over 16 amino acids. After removal of 4 bases from V and 7 bases from J, the junction contained 11 bases not matched to a gene. This CDR3 is CASSPRGGGADGELFF. CDR3 nucleotides: TGCGCCAGCAGCCCTCGGGGCGGGGGGGCCGACGGGGAGCTGTTTTTT.

This clone was counted once. This chain uses TRBV4-1 with TRBJ2-2, with D possibly called TRBD1 or TRBD2 (5 bases each). The CDR3 loop spans 16 amino acids. Germline assignment: CDR1 MGHRA and CDR2 YSYEKL. V dropped 4 bases and J dropped 3 bases, with 15 bases sitting between them. For the CDR3, the DNA is TGCGCCAGCAGCCGAACCACCGTGGGACACACCGGGGAGCTGTTTTTT. Amino acids: CASSRTTVGHTGELFF.

V usage is TRBV2 and J usage is TRBJ2-5; D is undetermined. Germline V gives CDR1 SNHLY, CDR2 FYNNEI. Trimming stripped 3 bases from V and 9 bases from J, with 5 bases between. CDR3 length equals 10 residues. CDR3 region: CASSDVAQYF. DNA of the CDR3: TGTGCCAGCAGTGATGTGGCCCAGTACTTC.